This T cell receptor beta chain is drawn from a study of glioma-infiltrating T cells. Findings and limits, study-wide: Only very few CDR3 sequences appeared in both tissue and blood. Non-neoplastic patients had below-expected tissue-blood divergence, while all gliomas exceeded expectation.

Comments on this clonotype: Its cognate antigen is unknown.

The iRepertoire nested amplicon-rescue multiplex PCR amplified TCR alpha and beta CDR3s from RNA. Input was roughly 95-400 ng of tissue mRNA or PBMC total RNA. TCRdb reprocessed the multiplex PCR reads with MiXCR, giving one entry per CDR3 protein. Among 100,000 to 150,000 distinct CDR3 sequences listed, roughly 24% were seen once. The sequenced sample consisted of glioma tissue, nonneoplastic brain tissue, or PBMCs (not recorded which). This sequence was found in a human donor with low-grade glioma or glioblastoma, undergoing nonglioma brain surgery, or in good health (not recorded which).

The CDR3 loop reads CASSYLAGAADTRYF. CDR3 DNA sequence: TGTGCCAGCAGCTACCTAGCGGGAGCGGCAGATACGCGTTATTTT. This rearrangement joins TRBV6-4 to TRBJ2-3, with 10 bases that match TRBD2. The CDR3 length is 15 residues. CDR1 is MRHNA and CDR2 is SNTAGT in the germline V gene. V lost 6 bases and J lost 15; bases outside the gene matches: 18.